The clone carrying this T cell receptor beta chain was detected many times. Its target is not known. Trimming took 4 bases from V and 0 from J, leaving 5 bases between them. CDR1 SQVTM and CDR2 ANQGSEA come from the germline V gene. The CDR3 has 12 amino acids. The sample comes from a study of metastatic and nonmetastatic thyroid tumors. Study-level background: The comparison covered peripheral blood and tumor or nodule tissue in malignant and benign thyroid patients. General study results and limits: Across blood and tumor, TCR beta diversity in malignant thyroid tumors was reportedly significantly higher than in benign nodules.

In the original analysis: In papillary thyroid cancer, a distant-metastasis classifier was built using CDR3 differences across clinicopathological groups. MiXCR re-clonotyped the PCR reads for TCRdb. TCRdb assigned the V and J calls; the authors' analysis was not used. The sample lists more than 40,000 clones, less than 20% occurring once. There were no patients who had received any treatment before thyroid surgery. The sequence was obtained from a female donor with papillary thyroid cancer or a benign thyroid nodule (not recorded which). Some clones in this sample may be carry-over from other donors' samples. Sequenced: blood. The chain has TRBV29-1 and TRBJ2-3; D gene unclear. CDR3 loop: CSVATSTDTQYF. The CDR3 region has the DNA TGCAGCGTTGCAACTAGCACAGATACGCAGTATTTT.